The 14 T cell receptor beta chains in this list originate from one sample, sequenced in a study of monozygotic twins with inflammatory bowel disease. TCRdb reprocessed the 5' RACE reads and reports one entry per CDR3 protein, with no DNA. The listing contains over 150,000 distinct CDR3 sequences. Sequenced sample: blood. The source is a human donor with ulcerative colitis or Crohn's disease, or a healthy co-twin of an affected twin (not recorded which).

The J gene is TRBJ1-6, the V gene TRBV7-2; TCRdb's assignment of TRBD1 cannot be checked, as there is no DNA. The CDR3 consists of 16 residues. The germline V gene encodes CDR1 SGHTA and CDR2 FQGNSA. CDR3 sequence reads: CASSLEGGWDNSPLHF.

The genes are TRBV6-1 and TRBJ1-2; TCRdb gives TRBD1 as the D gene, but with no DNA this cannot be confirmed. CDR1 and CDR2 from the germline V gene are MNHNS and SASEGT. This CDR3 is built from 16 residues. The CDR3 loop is CASSEALGQANYGYTF.

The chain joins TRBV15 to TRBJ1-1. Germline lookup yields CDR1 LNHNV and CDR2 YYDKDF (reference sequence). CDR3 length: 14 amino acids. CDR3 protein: CATSRDGANTEAFF.

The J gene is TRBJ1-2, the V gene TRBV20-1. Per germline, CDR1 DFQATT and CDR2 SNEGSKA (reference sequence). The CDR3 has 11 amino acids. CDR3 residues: CSASLSTGYTF.

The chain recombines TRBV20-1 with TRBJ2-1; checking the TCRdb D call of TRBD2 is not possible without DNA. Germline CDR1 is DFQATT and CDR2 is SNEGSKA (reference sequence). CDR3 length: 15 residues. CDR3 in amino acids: CSARVGGRQDNEQFF.

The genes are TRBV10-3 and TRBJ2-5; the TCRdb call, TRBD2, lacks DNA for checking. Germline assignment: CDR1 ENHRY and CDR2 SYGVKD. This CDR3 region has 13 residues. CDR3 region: CAISALGDETQYF.

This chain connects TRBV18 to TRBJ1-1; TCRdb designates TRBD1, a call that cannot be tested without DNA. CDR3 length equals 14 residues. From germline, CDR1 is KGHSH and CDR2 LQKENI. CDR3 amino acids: CASSPRNTGAEAFF.

The CDR3 protein is CASSGTLAGSSYNEQFF. The chain links TRBV7-8 to TRBJ2-1; TCRdb picks TRBD2, but there is no DNA to check that call. CDR3 length equals 17 residues. CDR1 and CDR2 (germline): SGHVS, FQNEAQ.

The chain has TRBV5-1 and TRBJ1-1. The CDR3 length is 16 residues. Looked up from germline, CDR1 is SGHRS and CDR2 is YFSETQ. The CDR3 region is CASSLGGREVNTEAFF.

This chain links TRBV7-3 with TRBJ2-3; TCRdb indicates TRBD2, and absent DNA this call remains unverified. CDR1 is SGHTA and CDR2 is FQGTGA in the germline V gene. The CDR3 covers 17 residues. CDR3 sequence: CASSLSGLAGFTDTQYF.

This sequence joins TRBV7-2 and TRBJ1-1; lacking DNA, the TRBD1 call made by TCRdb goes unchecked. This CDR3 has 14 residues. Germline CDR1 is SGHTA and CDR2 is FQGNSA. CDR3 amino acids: CASTPGREYTEAFF.

The CDR3 loop is CASSLRQGTEAFF. The J gene is TRBJ1-1, the V gene TRBV7-2; lacking DNA, the TRBD1 call made by TCRdb goes unchecked. CDR1 and CDR2 from the germline V gene are SGHTA and FQGNSA. CDR3 size: 13 residues.

The CDR3 reads CATASPAGNYNEQFF. This chain joins TRBV19 and TRBJ2-1; the D call from TCRdb, TRBD2, cannot be confirmed without DNA. Germline V gives CDR1 LNHDA, CDR2 SQIVND (reference sequence). CDR3 size: 15 residues.

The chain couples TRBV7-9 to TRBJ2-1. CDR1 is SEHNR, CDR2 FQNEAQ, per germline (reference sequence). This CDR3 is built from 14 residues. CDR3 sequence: CASSTAHSYNEQFF. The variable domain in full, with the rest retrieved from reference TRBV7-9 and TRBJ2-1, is DTGVSQNPRHKITKRGQNVTFRCDPISEHNRLYWYRQTLGQGPEFLTYFQNEAQLEKSRLLSDRFSAERPKGSFSTLEIQRTEQGDSAMYLCASSTAHSYNEQFFGPGTRLTVL.